This is a list of T cell receptor beta chains from one sample in a study of Ad26.COV2.S vaccination and SARS-CoV-2 variants. Using immunoSEQ multiplex PCR, the repertoire was profiled, and TCRdb retains in-frame clones only, with some absent. This sample has approximately 500,000 clones, with approximately 90% found just once. Sequencing was performed on peripheral blood, taken in a trial of Ad26.COV2.S vaccine versus placebo. The origin of the receptors is a person aged 18-65 years who received the Ad26.COV2.S COVID-19 vaccine or a placebo. The CDR3 runs from the conserved cysteine through the conserved F or W. The D gene is left open where the match is weak. Not every row has a clone size; where given, it reads once, few, many or a size class.

.,TRBD2,TRBV28,TRBJ2-7,CASSPGLGGGQYF,TGTGCCAGCAGCCCGGGACTAGGTGGAGGGCAGTACTTC
.,.,TRBV11-2,TRBJ1-1,CASSPIRGMDTEAFF,TGTGCCAGCAGCCCAATACGGGGTATGGACACTGAAGCTTTCTTT
once,.,TRBV28,TRBJ2-3,CASSPELQGTYTDTQYF,TGTGCCAGCAGTCCCGAACTCCAGGGAACTTACACAGATACGCAGTATTTT
.,.,TRBV4-3,TRBJ2-7,CASSQDPTGESYEQYF,TGCGCCAGCAGCCAAGATCCGACGGGAGAAAGTTACGAGCAGTACTTC
.,.,TRBV13,TRBJ2-7,CASSPSSGTGWEQYF,TGTGCCAGCAGCCCAAGCTCGGGCACGGGGTGGGAGCAGTACTTC
.,.,TRBV29-1,TRBJ2-7,CSVAASGEAYEQYF,TGCAGCGTGGCCGCCTCGGGGGAAGCCTACGAGCAGTACTTC
.,.,TRBV7-9,TRBJ2-7,CASSKDMTPYEQYF,TGTGCCAGCAGCAAGGACATGACGCCGTACGAGCAGTACTTC
few,.,TRBV2,TRBJ2-2,CASSEVRNTGELFF,TGTGCCAGCAGTGAAGTCAGAAACACCGGGGAGCTGTTTTTT
.,.,TRBV27,TRBJ2-1,CASSFRPGFNNEQFF,TGTGCCAGCAGTTTCCGGCCAGGGTTCAACAATGAGCAGTTCTTC
.,TRBD2,TRBV7-8,TRBJ2-7,CASSLVSASGDYEQYF,TGTGCCAGCAGCTTAGTATCGGCTAGCGGAGACTACGAGCAGTACTTC
.,TRBD1,TRBV10-3,TRBJ1-6,CAIKKTGYNSPLHF,TGTGCCATCAAAAAGACAGGGTATAATTCACCCCTCCACTTT
.,.,TRBV29-1,TRBJ1-1,CSVSTGEAFF,TGCAGCGTCAGCACAGGTGAAGCTTTCTTT
once,.,TRBV6-5,TRBJ2-6,CASSYSISSGANVLTF,TGTGCCAGCAGTTACTCGATTAGCTCTGGGGCCAACGTCCTGACTTTC
.,.,TRBV5-1,TRBJ2-3,CASSLDTPAYEQYF,TGCGCCAGCAGCCTCGACACTCCCGCGTATGAGCAGTATTTT
.,TRBD1,TRBV6-2/TRBV6-3,TRBJ1-4,CASSYSVLATGRGEKLFF,TGTGCCAGCAGTTACTCGGTGCTCGCGACAGGGAGGGGCGAAAAACTGTTTTTT
.,.,TRBV12-3/TRBV12-4,TRBJ1-2,CASTDYLGDGYTF,TGTGCCAGCACCGATTACCTTGGGGATGGCTACACCTTC
.,.,TRBV19,TRBJ2-7,CASSIRNEQYF,TGTGCCAGTAGTATTCGAAACGAGCAGTACTTC
.,.,TRBV6-1,TRBJ1-4,CASSGVGVDATNEKLFF,TGTGCCAGCAGTGGGGTGGGGGTAGATGCAACTAATGAAAAACTGTTTTTT
.,.,TRBV15,TRBJ2-1,CATSSEGGEQFF,TGTGCCACCAGCAGCGAAGGAGGTGAGCAGTTCTTC
.,.,TRBV5-1,TRBJ1-3,CASRDGGNTIYF,TGCGCCAGCAGAGACGGGGGAAACACCATATATTTT
.,TRBD2,TRBV6-5,TRBJ2-2,CASRGEGDTGELFF,TGTGCCAGCAGAGGGGAGGGAGACACCGGGGAGCTGTTTTTT
.,.,TRBV25-1,TRBJ2-7,CASSGEGRGHEQYF,TGTGCCAGCAGTGGGGAAGGCAGAGGGCACGAGCAGTACTTC
few,TRBD1,TRBV6-5,TRBJ1-6,CASSYHQGDSPLHF,TGTGCCAGCAGTTACCACCAGGGGGATTCACCCCTCCACTTT
.,.,TRBV5-1,TRBJ1-6,CASGKAENSPLHF,TGCGCCAGCGGGAAAGCAGAAAATTCACCCCTCCACTTT
.,.,TRBV5-1,TRBJ2-3,CASSLGVGGWKYF,TGCGCCAGCAGCTTGGGGGTTGGGGGATGGAAGTATTTT
.,TRBD1,TRBV5-1,TRBJ1-2,CASSTGGQTNYGYTF,TGCGCCAGCAGCACAGGGGGCCAAACTAACTATGGCTACACCTTC
.,TRBD1,TRBV5-1,TRBJ1-1,CASSLDRDTEAFF,TGCGCCAGCAGCTTAGACAGGGACACTGAAGCTTTCTTT
.,.,TRBV6-5,TRBJ2-1,CASSYLGLASYNEQFF,TGTGCCAGCAGTTACTTGGGACTGGCTTCCTACAATGAGCAGTTCTTC
.,.,TRBV3-1/TRBV3-2,TRBJ1-3,CASSQFRGGSSSGNTIYF,TGTGCCAGCAGCCAATTCAGGGGAGGGTCGAGCTCTGGAAACACCATATATTTT
.,.,TRBV3-1/TRBV3-2,TRBJ2-7,CASSQAGVTSYEQYF,TGTGCCAGCAGCCAAGCGGGGGTGACTTCCTACGAGCAGTACTTC
few,TRBD1,TRBV27,TRBJ2-2,CASSSTWTGYGELFF,TGTGCCAGCAGTTCTACCTGGACAGGGTACGGGGAGCTGTTTTTT
.,TRBD1,TRBV5-1,TRBJ1-1,CASSLGGTGRMDTEAFF,TGCGCCAGCAGCTTGGGTGGGACAGGTAGAATGGACACTGAAGCTTTCTTT
.,TRBD2,TRBV9,TRBJ2-7,CASSARTSGSYEQYF,TGTGCCAGCAGCGCCCGGACTAGCGGTTCCTACGAGCAGTACTTC
.,.,TRBV9,TRBJ1-5,CASSHGDQPQHF,TGTGCCAGCAGCCACGGGGATCAGCCCCAGCATTTT